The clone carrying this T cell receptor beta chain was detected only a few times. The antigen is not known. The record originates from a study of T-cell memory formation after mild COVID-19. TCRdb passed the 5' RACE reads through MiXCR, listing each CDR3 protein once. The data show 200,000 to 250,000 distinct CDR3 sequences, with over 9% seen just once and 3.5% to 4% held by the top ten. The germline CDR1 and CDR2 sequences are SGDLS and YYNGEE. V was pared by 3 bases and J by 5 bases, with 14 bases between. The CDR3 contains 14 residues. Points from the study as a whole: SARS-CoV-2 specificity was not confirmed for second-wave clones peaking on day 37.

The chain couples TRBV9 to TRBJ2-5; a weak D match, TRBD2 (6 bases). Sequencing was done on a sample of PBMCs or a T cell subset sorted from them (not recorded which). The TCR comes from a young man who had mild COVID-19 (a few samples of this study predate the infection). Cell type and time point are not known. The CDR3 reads CASSDSLGRETQYF. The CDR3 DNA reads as TGTGCCAGCAGCGACAGCCTGGGGAGGGAGACCCAGTACTTC. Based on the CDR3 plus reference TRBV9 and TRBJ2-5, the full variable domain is DSGVTQTPKHLITATGQRVTLRCSPRSGDLSVYWYQQSLDQGLQFLIQYYNGEERAKGNILERFSAQQFPDLHSELNLSSLELGDSALYFCASSDSLGRETQYFGPGTRLLVL.